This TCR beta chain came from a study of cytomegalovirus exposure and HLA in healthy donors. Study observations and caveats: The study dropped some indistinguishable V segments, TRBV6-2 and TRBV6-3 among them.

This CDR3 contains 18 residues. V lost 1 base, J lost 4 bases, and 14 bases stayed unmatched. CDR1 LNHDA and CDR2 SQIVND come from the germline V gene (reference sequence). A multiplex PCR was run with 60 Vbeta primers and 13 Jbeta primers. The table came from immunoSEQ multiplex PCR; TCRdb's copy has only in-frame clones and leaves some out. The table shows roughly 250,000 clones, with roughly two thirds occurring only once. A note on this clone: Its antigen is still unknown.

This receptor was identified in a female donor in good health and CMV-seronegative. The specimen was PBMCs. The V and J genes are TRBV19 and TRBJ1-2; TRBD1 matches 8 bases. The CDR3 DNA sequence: TGTGCCAGTAGTATAGTAACAGTGACAGGGGTCTCCCCCTATGGCTACACCTTC. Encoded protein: CASSIVTVTGVSPYGYTF.